This TCR beta chain derives from a study of T cell repertoires in aging, cancer and after chemotherapy. Multiplex touch-down PCR with TRB-A/B primers amplified rearranged V-D-J TRB sequences. TCRdb redid the calling of the multiplex PCR reads with MiXCR, one entry per CDR3 protein. This sample yields approximately 530 distinct CDR3 sequences, of which about 70% are seen a single time; less than 30% belongs to the top ten. The CDR3 runs 12 residues. V dropped 5 bases and J dropped 6 bases, with 11 bases sitting between them. Germline-derived CDR1 and CDR2 are MNHEY and SVGAGI. TCR beta rearrangements were amplified from peripheral blood genomic DNA.

This chain connects TRBV6-5 to TRBJ2-7, with TRBD2 as a possible D gene (6 bases). The origin of this receptor is a human donor with a solid tumor. Source material: blood. The CDR3: CASSLLGGEQYF. The CDR3 nucleotides are TGTGCCAGCAGTCTCCTCGGGGGCGAGCAGTACTTC.